The 5 T cell receptor beta chains reported below all come from one sample, sequenced in a study of T cell changes during pregnancy in multiple sclerosis. TCRdb's table, derived via immunoSEQ multiplex PCR, lists solely in-frame clones and lacks some. The data contain approximately 50,000 clones, about 90% of them singletons. The sample was CD4+ T cells from peripheral blood mononuclear cells, taken after pregnancy. These receptors were obtained from a female donor with multiple sclerosis, enrolled in a pregnancy study.

This rearrangement joins TRBV28 to TRBJ2-7; 9 bases match TRBD1. Germline V gives CDR1 MDHEN, CDR2 SYDVKM. This CDR3 is 15 amino acids long. V was pared by 3 bases and J by 5 bases, with 8 bases of the junction left unmatched. CDR3 sequence reads: CASSLPGTGFHEQYF. DNA for the CDR3: TGTGCCAGCAGTTTGCCCGGGACAGGGTTCCACGAGCAGTACTTC.

The gene calls are TRBV18 and TRBJ1-2; D may be TRBD1 (6 bases). This CDR3 spans 18 amino acids. Germline V CDR1 and CDR2: KGHSH, LQKENI. Trimming took 1 base from V and 7 from J, leaving 25 bases between them. CDR3 loop: CASSPLTLDSLTEFGYTF. The CDR3, as DNA: TGTGCCAGCTCACCACTGACTTTGGACAGTCTGACCGAATTTGGCTACACCTTC.

This clone has only one observation. This sequence joins TRBV7-2 and TRBJ2-3; 8 bases match TRBD1. Germline CDR1 is SGHTA and CDR2 is FQGNSA. This CDR3 comprises 15 residues. J lost 2 bases, V lost 5 bases, and 6 bases had no gene match. CDR3 residues: CASSLQGALTDTQYF. Here the CDR3 DNA reads TGTGCCAGCAGCCTGCAGGGGGCTCTCACAGATACGCAGTATTTT.

The rearrangement uses TRBV7-9 and TRBJ2-5, with 8 positions matching TRBD2. Per germline, CDR1 SEHNR and CDR2 FQNEAQ (reference sequence). Trimming cost V 5 bases and J 3 bases; bases outside gene matches: 8. The CDR3 is 15 amino acids. The CDR3 DNA reads as TGTGCCAGCAGCGCCCGAAGAGCGGGAGAAGAGACCCAGTACTTC. This translates into CASSARRAGEETQYF.

The V call is TRBV5-1, the J call TRBJ2-2, with D possibly being TRBD2 (6 bases). Germline CDR1 reads SGHRS; CDR2 reads YFSETQ. The V gene lost 4 bases and the J gene lost 7 bases, with 14 bases spanning the gap. The CDR3 length is 14 residues. This CDR3 is CASSPGGAGGELFF. The DNA for the CDR3 is TGCGCCAGCAGCCCCGGAGGGGCGGGCGGGGAGCTGTTTTTT.